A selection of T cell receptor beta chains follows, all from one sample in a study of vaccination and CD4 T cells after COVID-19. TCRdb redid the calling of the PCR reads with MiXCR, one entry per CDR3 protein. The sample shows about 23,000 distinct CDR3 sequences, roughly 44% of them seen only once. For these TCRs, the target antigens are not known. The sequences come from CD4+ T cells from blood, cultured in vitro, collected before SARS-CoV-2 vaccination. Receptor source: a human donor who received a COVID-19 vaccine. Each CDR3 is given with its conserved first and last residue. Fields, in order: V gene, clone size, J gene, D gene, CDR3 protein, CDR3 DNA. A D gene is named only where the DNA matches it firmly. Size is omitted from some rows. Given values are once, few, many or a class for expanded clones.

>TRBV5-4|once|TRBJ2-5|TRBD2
CASSSGLAGGSGETQYF
TGTGCCAGCAGCTCCGGACTAGCGGGGGGAAGTGGAGAGACCCAGTACTTC
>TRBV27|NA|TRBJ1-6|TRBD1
CASMADRGPYNSPLHF
TGTGCCAGCATGGCGGACAGGGGGCCCTATAATTCACCCCTCCACTTT
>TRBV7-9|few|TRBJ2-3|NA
CASSKGLSTDTQYF
TGTGCCAGCAGTAAGGGACTTAGCACAGATACGCAGTATTTT
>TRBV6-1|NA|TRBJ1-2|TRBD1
CASRPGTAYGYTF
TGTGCCAGCAGACCTGGGACAGCCTATGGCTACACCTTC
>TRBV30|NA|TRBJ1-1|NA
CAWSVGGTLNTEAFF
TGTGCCTGGAGTGTAGGTGGGACACTCAACACTGAAGCTTTCTTT
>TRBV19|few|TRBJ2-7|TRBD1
CASSQDTTGGEFEQYF
TGTGCCAGTAGTCAAGATACCACAGGGGGCGAGTTCGAGCAGTACTTC
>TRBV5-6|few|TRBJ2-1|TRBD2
CASSFMGLAGEQFF
TGTGCCAGCAGCTTTATGGGACTAGCAGGTGAGCAGTTCTTC
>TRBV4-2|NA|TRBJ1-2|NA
CASSYDRNYGYTF
TGTGCCAGCAGCTACGACAGAAACTATGGCTACACCTTC
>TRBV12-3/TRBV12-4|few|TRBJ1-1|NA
CASSPGQLNTEAFF
TGTGCCAGCAGTCCTGGACAGTTGAACACTGAAGCTTTCTTT
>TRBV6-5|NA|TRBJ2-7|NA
CASSYSTEQGLNEQYF
TGTGCCAGCAGTTACTCGACCGAGCAGGGCCTAAACGAGCAGTACTTC
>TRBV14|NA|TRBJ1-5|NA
CASSHRTAENQPQHF
TGTGCCAGCAGCCACCGGACGGCTGAAAATCAGCCCCAGCATTTT
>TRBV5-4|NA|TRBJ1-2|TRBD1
CASTVTGALLYGYTF
TGTGCCAGCACCGTTACAGGGGCCTTACTCTATGGCTACACCTTC
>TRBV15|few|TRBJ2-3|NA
CATSRDGRDTDTQYF
TGTGCCACCAGCAGAGACGGCAGGGACACAGATACGCAGTATTTT
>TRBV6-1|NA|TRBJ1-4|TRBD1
CASSATRTGGGEKLFF
TGTGCCAGCAGTGCGACCCGGACAGGGGGGGGAGAAAAACTGTTTTTT
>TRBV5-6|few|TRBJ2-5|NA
CASSLAHQETQYF
TGTGCCAGCAGCTTGGCACATCAAGAGACCCAGTACTTC
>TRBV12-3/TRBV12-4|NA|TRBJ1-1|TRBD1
CASRPPGGTETFF
TGTGCCAGCAGGCCCCCAGGGGGCACTGAAACTTTCTTT
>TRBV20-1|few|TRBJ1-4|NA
CSAITDLNEKLFF
TGCAGTGCCATAACGGACCTAAATGAAAAACTGTTTTTT
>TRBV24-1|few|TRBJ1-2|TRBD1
CATSDPGQVHGYTF
TGTGCCACCAGTGATCCCGGACAGGTCCATGGCTACACCTTC
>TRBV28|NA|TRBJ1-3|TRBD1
CASTTPTGTGNTIYF
TGTGCCAGCACAACCCCGACAGGGACTGGAAACACCATATATTTT
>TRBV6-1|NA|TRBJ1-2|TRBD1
CASGIDRANYGYTF
TGTGCCAGCGGAATCGACAGGGCCAACTATGGCTACACCTTC
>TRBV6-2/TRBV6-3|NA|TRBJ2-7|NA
CASRMTTGRQYF
TGTGCCAGCAGGATGACAACAGGGCGGCAGTACTTC
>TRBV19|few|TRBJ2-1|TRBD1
CASSILDSTGGGDEQFF
TGTGCCAGTAGTATCCTTGACTCGACAGGGGGAGGCGATGAGCAGTTCTTC
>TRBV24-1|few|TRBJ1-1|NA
CATSEGRDTEAFF
TGTGCCACCAGTGAGGGTCGGGACACTGAAGCTTTCTTT
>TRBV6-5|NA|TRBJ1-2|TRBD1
CASSYVGQGAHGYTF
TGTGCCAGCAGTTACGTGGGACAGGGGGCTCATGGCTACACCTTC
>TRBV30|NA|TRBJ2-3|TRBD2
CAWAGESTDTQYF
TGTGCCTGGGCGGGGGAGAGCACAGATACGCAGTATTTT
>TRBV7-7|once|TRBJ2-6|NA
CASSPPLGNSGANVLTF
TGTGCCAGCAGCCCCCCCCTTGGGAACTCTGGGGCCAACGTCCTGACTTTC
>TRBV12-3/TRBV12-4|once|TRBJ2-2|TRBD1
CASSPGTGGYTSTGELFF
TGTGCCAGCAGTCCTGGGACAGGGGGCTATACTTCCACCGGGGAGCTGTTTTTT